The rows below give T cell receptor beta chains drawn from one sample of a study of OX40 agonist ivuxolimab in advanced cancers. Assay: immunoSEQ multiplex PCR; the TCRdb copy retains only in-frame clones and omits some. This table has around 70,000 clones, roughly 78% appearing once. Sample: CD4+ or CD8+ T cells sorted from blood, taken in a trial of the OX40 agonist ivuxolimab. The receptor set was obtained from an adult with an advanced solid tumor such as melanoma, head and neck, liver or kidney cancer. Each CDR3 is given with its conserved first and last residue. The order of the fields is clone size, J gene, D gene, V gene, CDR3 protein, CDR3 DNA. The D gene is left open where the match is weak. Size values are once, few and many counts, or a class for expanded clones, and some rows have none.

>-|TRBJ2-7|-|TRBV19
CASSTQGEQYF
TGTGCCAGTAGTACCCAGGGAGAGCAGTACTTC
>-|TRBJ2-1|-|TRBV11-2
CASSLDFGSYNEQFF
TGTGCCAGCAGCTTAGATTTTGGCTCCTACAATGAGCAGTTCTTC
>-|TRBJ2-1|TRBD2|TRBV5-1
CASSPKLAGVHNEQFF
TGCGCCAGCAGCCCAAAACTAGCGGGAGTTCACAATGAGCAGTTCTTC
>-|TRBJ2-1|TRBD2|TRBV10-3
CAIGTSGRDEQFF
TGTGCCATCGGGACTAGCGGGAGGGATGAGCAGTTCTTC
>-|TRBJ2-5|-|TRBV29-1
CSVPDQGRGQETQYF
TGCAGCGTTCCGGATCAGGGAAGAGGTCAGGAGACCCAGTACTTC
>-|TRBJ2-5|-|TRBV7-2
CASTPPRTGGTETQYF
TGTGCCAGCACCCCACCCAGGACAGGAGGGACCGAGACCCAGTACTTC
>-|TRBJ1-5|-|TRBV28
CASSLYRGEQPQHF
TGTGCCAGCAGTCTATACCGAGGAGAGCAGCCCCAGCATTTT
>-|TRBJ1-5|-|TRBV2
CASSGLGPGQPQHF
TGTGCCAGCAGTGGATTAGGTCCGGGTCAGCCCCAGCATTTT
>-|TRBJ2-5|TRBD1|TRBV5-1
CASSQGAVETQYF
TGCGCCAGCAGCCAGGGGGCAGTGGAGACCCAGTACTTC
>few|TRBJ2-6|-|TRBV6-5
CASSYSTRANVLTF
TGTGCCAGCAGTTACTCGACGCGGGCCAACGTCCTGACTTTC
>-|TRBJ1-1|-|TRBV19
CASSIIDRNTEAFF
TGTGCCAGTAGTATAATTGACAGGAACACTGAAGCTTTCTTT
>-|TRBJ1-1|-|TRBV21-1
CASSKGREVAFF
TGTGCCAGCAGCAAAGGCCGGGAGGTAGCTTTCTTT
>-|TRBJ1-3|-|TRBV5-1
CASSLGRSGDGNTIYF
TGCGCCAGCAGCTTGGGACGTTCAGGAGATGGAAACACCATATATTTT
>-|TRBJ2-7|-|TRBV6-6
CASSRDGSYEQYF
TGTGCCAGCAGCCGGGACGGGTCCTACGAGCAGTACTTC
>-|TRBJ2-7|TRBD1|TRBV5-1
CASSRTGDFYEQYF
TGCGCCAGCAGCCGGACAGGGGATTTCTACGAGCAGTACTTC
>once|TRBJ2-7|-|TRBV9
CASSVDGRSYEQYF
TGTGCCAGCAGCGTAGATGGTCGCTCCTACGAGCAGTACTTC
>-|TRBJ2-7|TRBD2|TRBV25-1
CASRGDSSGYEQYF
TGTGCCAGCAGAGGAGACTCTAGCGGCTACGAGCAGTACTTC
>-|TRBJ2-7|-|TRBV5-8
CASSRRTETSYEQYF
TGTGCCAGCAGCCGTCGGACAGAGACCTCCTACGAGCAGTACTTC
>few|TRBJ2-1|-|TRBV29-1
CSVRQDSYNEQFF
TGCAGCGTTCGACAGGACTCCTACAATGAGCAGTTCTTC
>once|TRBJ2-7|TRBD1|TRBV27
CASSSILGTGDYEQYF
TGTGCCAGCAGTTCTATCCTCGGGACAGGGGACTACGAGCAGTACTTC
>-|TRBJ2-7|-|TRBV27
CASRDLPRRPYEQYF
TGTGCCAGCCGGGACCTCCCTAGGCGGCCCTACGAGCAGTACTTC
>-|TRBJ1-6|-|TRBV13
CASSFGRGENSPLHF
TGTGCCAGCAGCTTTGGTCGTGGAGAGAATTCACCCCTCCACTTT
>-|TRBJ2-2|-|TRBV25-1
CASSESANTGELFF
TGTGCCAGCAGTGAATCGGCGAACACCGGGGAGCTGTTTTTT
>-|TRBJ2-4|TRBD1|TRBV18
CASSPGQGGLKNIQYF
TGTGCCAGCTCACCCGGACAGGGGGGACTCAAAAACATTCAGTACTTC
>-|TRBJ2-2|TRBD2|TRBV15
CATSRGGSANTGELFF
TGTGCCACCAGCAGGGGCGGGAGCGCGAACACCGGGGAGCTGTTTTTT
>-|TRBJ2-3|TRBD2|TRBV2
CASVRGGTDTQYF
TGTGCCAGCGTCCGGGGGGGAACAGATACGCAGTATTTT
>-|TRBJ2-1|-|TRBV5-6
CASSFTPTYNEQFF
TGTGCCAGCAGCTTCACTCCGACCTACAATGAGCAGTTCTTC
>few|TRBJ1-2|TRBD1|TRBV6-1
CASRTGGSSGYTF
TGTGCCAGCCGGACAGGGGGGAGCTCTGGCTACACCTTC
>once|TRBJ2-5|TRBD2|TRBV6-5
CASSVTGLAGKTQYF
TGTGCCAGCAGCGTAACGGGACTAGCGGGAAAGACCCAGTACTTC